Listed below are T cell receptor beta chains from one sample, sequenced in a study of tumor-infiltrating lymphocytes in localized non-small cell lung cancer. TCRdb's copy holds only in-frame clones and misses some; the assay was immunoSEQ multiplex PCR. The sample carries about 12,000 clones, 82% recorded once. Sequenced material: uninvolved lung tissue not adjacent to the tumor. These receptor sequences come from a human donor with non-small cell lung cancer. CDR3s include the opening cysteine and the closing phenylalanine or tryptophan. A D gene is named only where the DNA matches it firmly. Not all rows give a size; the values are once, few, many and, for expanded clones, a class.

j_gene: TRBJ2-3
abundance: NA
v_gene: TRBV5-1
d_gene: NA
CDR3aa: CASSLDVQSTDTQYF
CDR3nt: TGCGCCAGCAGCTTGGACGTCCAAAGCACAGATACGCAGTATTTT

j_gene: TRBJ1-4
abundance: once
v_gene: TRBV15
d_gene: NA
CDR3aa: CATSRVQRDDEKLFF
CDR3nt: TGTGCCACCAGCAGAGTGCAGCGGGACGATGAAAAACTGTTTTTT

j_gene: TRBJ1-4
abundance: NA
v_gene: TRBV5-1
d_gene: NA
CDR3aa: CASSLNGGAVDEKLFF
CDR3nt: TGCGCCAGCAGCTTGAATGGGGGCGCAGTGGATGAAAAACTGTTTTTT

j_gene: TRBJ2-1
abundance: NA
v_gene: TRBV4-3
d_gene: NA
CDR3aa: CASSQDGNRLNEQFF
CDR3nt: TGCGCCAGCAGCCAAGACGGGAACAGACTCAATGAGCAGTTCTTC

j_gene: TRBJ2-3
abundance: NA
v_gene: TRBV5-1
d_gene: NA
CDR3aa: CASSALGEDTQYF
CDR3nt: TGCGCCAGCAGCGCCCTTGGGGAAGATACGCAGTATTTT

j_gene: TRBJ1-1
abundance: NA
v_gene: TRBV5-5
d_gene: TRBD1
CDR3aa: CASSPLIPGGTEAFF
CDR3nt: TGTGCCAGCAGCCCACTAATACCAGGGGGCACTGAAGCTTTCTTT

j_gene: TRBJ1-5
abundance: NA
v_gene: TRBV5-1
d_gene: TRBD1
CDR3aa: CASSLEGTGRNGNQPQHF
CDR3nt: TGCGCCAGCAGCTTGGAGGGGACAGGGCGAAATGGCAATCAGCCCCAGCATTTT

j_gene: TRBJ1-2
abundance: once
v_gene: TRBV30
d_gene: TRBD1
CDR3aa: CAWVRDSYGYTF
CDR3nt: TGTGCCTGGGTCCGGGACAGCTATGGCTACACCTTC

j_gene: TRBJ1-5
abundance: NA
v_gene: TRBV9
d_gene: NA
CDR3aa: CASSAGNQPQHF
CDR3nt: TGTGCCAGCAGCGCCGGCAATCAGCCCCAGCATTTT

j_gene: TRBJ2-1
abundance: NA
v_gene: TRBV7-8
d_gene: NA
CDR3aa: CASSLAPAASSYNEQFF
CDR3nt: TGTGCCAGCAGCTTAGCGCCGGCAGCTAGCTCCTACAATGAGCAGTTCTTC

j_gene: TRBJ1-2
abundance: few
v_gene: TRBV5-4
d_gene: NA
CDR3aa: CASSLRLDYGYTF
CDR3nt: TGTGCCAGCAGCTTGCGTCTGGACTATGGCTACACCTTC

j_gene: TRBJ2-6
abundance: NA
v_gene: TRBV7-6
d_gene: NA
CDR3aa: CASSSIYRTGANVLTF
CDR3nt: TGTGCCAGCAGCTCCATCTACAGGACTGGGGCCAACGTCCTGACTTTC

j_gene: TRBJ2-7
abundance: NA
v_gene: TRBV20-1
d_gene: NA
CDR3aa: CSAGGTYEQYF
CDR3nt: TGCAGTGCTGGGGGGACCTACGAGCAGTACTTC

j_gene: TRBJ2-3
abundance: NA
v_gene: TRBV30
d_gene: TRBD1
CDR3aa: CAWSEGQAGDTQYF
CDR3nt: TGTGCCTGGAGTGAGGGACAGGCAGGAGATACGCAGTATTTT

j_gene: TRBJ2-7
abundance: NA
v_gene: TRBV5-1
d_gene: TRBD1
CDR3aa: CASSPPRGQGGYEQYF
CDR3nt: TGCGCCAGCAGCCCGCCTAGGGGACAGGGGGGATACGAGCAGTACTTC

j_gene: TRBJ2-7
abundance: NA
v_gene: TRBV2
d_gene: NA
CDR3aa: CASGIPGDTYEQYF
CDR3nt: TGTGCCAGCGGGATACCGGGCGATACCTACGAGCAGTACTTC

j_gene: TRBJ2-3
abundance: NA
v_gene: TRBV13
d_gene: NA
CDR3aa: CASRPRDSEFTDTQYF
CDR3nt: TGTGCCAGCAGACCCCGGGACTCAGAGTTCACAGATACGCAGTATTTT

j_gene: TRBJ1-1
abundance: NA
v_gene: TRBV2
d_gene: NA
CDR3aa: CASRALRGNTEAFF
CDR3nt: TGTGCCAGCAGGGCGCTGAGGGGGAACACTGAAGCTTTCTTT

j_gene: TRBJ2-1
abundance: NA
v_gene: TRBV10-1
d_gene: NA
CDR3aa: CASSDQGYNEQFF
CDR3nt: TGCGCCAGCAGTGACCAGGGGTACAATGAGCAGTTCTTC

j_gene: TRBJ2-2
abundance: once
v_gene: TRBV7-2
d_gene: NA
CDR3aa: CASSLVWPNLNTGELFF
CDR3nt: TGTGCCAGCAGCTTAGTATGGCCGAACCTTAACACCGGGGAGCTGTTTTTT

j_gene: TRBJ2-2
abundance: NA
v_gene: TRBV4-2
d_gene: TRBD2
CDR3aa: CASSQQRDSLPGELFF
CDR3nt: TGTGCCAGCAGCCAACAGCGGGACTCCTTACCCGGGGAGCTGTTTTTT

j_gene: TRBJ1-1
abundance: NA
v_gene: TRBV6-6
d_gene: TRBD1
CDR3aa: CASVGQGSTEAFF
CDR3nt: TGTGCCAGCGTGGGACAGGGCAGCACTGAAGCTTTCTTT

j_gene: TRBJ1-5
abundance: NA
v_gene: TRBV2
d_gene: NA
CDR3aa: CASKARGVENQPQHF
CDR3nt: TGTGCCAGCAAGGCAAGGGGGGTGGAGAATCAGCCCCAGCATTTT

j_gene: TRBJ2-1
abundance: NA
v_gene: TRBV9
d_gene: NA
CDR3aa: CASSVGELNNEQFF
CDR3nt: TGTGCCAGCAGCGTTGGGGAATTAAACAATGAGCAGTTCTTC

j_gene: TRBJ1-2
abundance: few
v_gene: TRBV6-1
d_gene: NA
CDR3aa: CASSESSRTVYYGYTF
CDR3nt: TGTGCCAGCAGTGAATCCAGTAGGACAGTATACTATGGCTACACCTTC

j_gene: TRBJ2-7
abundance: NA
v_gene: TRBV9
d_gene: TRBD2
CDR3aa: CASSPVGSGGPVVQYF
CDR3nt: TGTGCCAGCAGCCCCGTGGGTAGCGGGGGCCCCGTGGTGCAGTACTTC

j_gene: TRBJ1-2
abundance: few
v_gene: TRBV6-5
d_gene: NA
CDR3aa: CASRRTALVNYGYTF
CDR3nt: TGTGCCAGCAGAAGGACTGCGCTAGTTAACTATGGCTACACCTTC

j_gene: TRBJ2-3
abundance: once
v_gene: TRBV9
d_gene: NA
CDR3aa: CASGLGSSTDTQYF
CDR3nt: TGTGCCAGCGGATTGGGCTCTAGCACAGATACGCAGTATTTT

j_gene: TRBJ1-6
abundance: NA
v_gene: TRBV2
d_gene: TRBD1
CDR3aa: CASGTGGLAGNSPLHF
CDR3nt: TGTGCCAGCGGGACAGGGGGTCTTGCTGGGAATTCACCCCTCCACTTT

j_gene: TRBJ1-2
abundance: NA
v_gene: TRBV23-1
d_gene: NA
CDR3aa: CASSQYLQKQGSNYGYTF
CDR3nt: TGCGCCAGCAGTCAATATTTACAGAAACAAGGATCTAACTATGGCTACACCTTC

j_gene: TRBJ2-6
abundance: NA
v_gene: TRBV5-6
d_gene: NA
CDR3aa: CASSAPQISGANVLTF
CDR3nt: TGTGCCAGCAGCGCCCCCCAGATCTCTGGGGCCAACGTCCTGACTTTC

j_gene: TRBJ2-3
abundance: NA
v_gene: TRBV29-1
d_gene: NA
CDR3aa: CSVAFRTPGGHTQYF
CDR3nt: TGCAGCGTTGCTTTCCGCACTCCTGGTGGTCATACGCAGTATTTT

j_gene: TRBJ2-1
abundance: NA
v_gene: TRBV4-1
d_gene: NA
CDR3aa: CASSPYGRGRGNEQFF
CDR3nt: TGCGCCAGCAGCCCCTACGGCAGGGGAAGGGGCAATGAGCAGTTCTTC

j_gene: TRBJ2-1
abundance: once
v_gene: TRBV9
d_gene: NA
CDR3aa: CASSEGRGDEQFF
CDR3nt: TGTGCCAGCAGCGAGGGGCGTGGTGATGAGCAGTTCTTC

j_gene: TRBJ1-5
abundance: once
v_gene: TRBV6-6
d_gene: TRBD1
CDR3aa: CASSSTGDQPQHF
CDR3nt: TGTGCCAGCAGTTCCACAGGGGATCAGCCCCAGCATTTT

j_gene: TRBJ1-5
abundance: NA
v_gene: TRBV11-3
d_gene: TRBD1
CDR3aa: CASSSDPGQCNQPQHF
CDR3nt: TGTGCCAGCAGCTCCGATCCGGGACAGTGCAATCAGCCCCAGCATTTT

j_gene: TRBJ2-7
abundance: NA
v_gene: TRBV5-4
d_gene: NA
CDR3aa: CASSSTGASSYEQYF
CDR3nt: TGTGCCAGCAGCTCCACCGGGGCAAGCTCCTACGAGCAGTACTTC

j_gene: TRBJ1-6
abundance: NA
v_gene: TRBV28
d_gene: TRBD1
CDR3aa: CASSLMTGGDSPLHF
CDR3nt: TGTGCCAGCAGTTTAATGACAGGGGGCGATTCACCCCTCCACTTT

j_gene: TRBJ1-1
abundance: NA
v_gene: TRBV6-1
d_gene: TRBD1
CDR3aa: CASSEAGHRGAFF
CDR3nt: TGTGCCAGCAGTGAAGCGGGTCACAGGGGGGCTTTCTTT

j_gene: TRBJ1-1
abundance: medium-sized
v_gene: TRBV6-1
d_gene: TRBD1
CDR3aa: CANGFDRVNTEAFF
CDR3nt: TGTGCCAACGGATTTGACAGGGTGAACACTGAAGCTTTCTTT

j_gene: TRBJ2-2
abundance: NA
v_gene: TRBV18
d_gene: NA
CDR3aa: CASSPAERTGELFF
CDR3nt: TGTGCCAGCTCACCAGCGGAGAGGACCGGGGAGCTGTTTTTT

j_gene: TRBJ1-5
abundance: medium-sized
v_gene: TRBV7-8
d_gene: NA
CDR3aa: CASSLATTGGNQPQHF
CDR3nt: TGTGCCAGCAGCTTAGCGACAACGGGTGGAAATCAGCCCCAGCATTTT

j_gene: TRBJ1-3
abundance: NA
v_gene: TRBV25-1
d_gene: NA
CDR3aa: CASSLSGNTIYF
CDR3nt: TGTGCCAGCAGCCTTTCTGGAAACACCATATATTTT

j_gene: TRBJ2-7
abundance: few
v_gene: TRBV5-8
d_gene: NA
CDR3aa: CASSSPFEQYF
CDR3nt: TGTGCCAGCAGCTCTCCCTTCGAGCAGTACTTC